The rows below give T cell receptor beta chains drawn from one sample of a study of blood T cell repertoires in COVID-19. Profiling relied on immunoSEQ multiplex PCR, and the TCRdb table lists in-frame clones only, not all of them. The sample yields some 260,000 clones, around 90% seen once. The specimen sequenced was peripheral blood. Source of these receptors: a woman in her seventies with COVID-19, enrolled during active disease. Each CDR3 is given with its conserved first and last residue.

J gene | V gene | CDR3 protein
TRBJ2-3 | TRBV5-6 | CASSKSAAVTDTQYF
TRBJ1-3 | TRBV5-6 | CASSLTGRGNTIYF
TRBJ1-1 | TRBV27 | CASSLNRATEAFF
TRBJ1-6 | TRBV19 | CASSVGTADQGGPLHF
TRBJ2-7 | TRBV18 | CASSRTNAMGQAYEQYF
TRBJ1-1 | TRBV5-1 | CASSLDISNTEAFF
TRBJ1-2 | TRBV30 | CAWSAQITYGYTF
TRBJ1-4 | TRBV9 | CASSTPGTGGEKLFF
TRBJ1-2 | TRBV5-8 | CASSLGTGLNYGYTF
TRBJ2-3 | TRBV7-2 | CASSLLDYREADTQYF
TRBJ2-7 | TRBV29-1 | CSVRDRVHSYEQYF
TRBJ2-5 | TRBV15 | CATSGVAGGGETQYF
TRBJ1-5 | TRBV27 | CASSPRTGGVAPNQPQHF
TRBJ2-5 | TRBV30 | CAWSVGPLAGGETQYF
TRBJ2-5 | TRBV7-7 | CASSTGQGSQETQYF
TRBJ2-7 | TRBV4-1 | CASSQGAVSYEQYF
TRBJ2-3 | TRBV15 | CATSRRGVSGGTDTQYF
TRBJ2-5 | TRBV3-1/TRBV3-2 | CASSPRTSGGQETQYF
TRBJ2-2 | TRBV4-1 | CASSQETGGWTGELFF